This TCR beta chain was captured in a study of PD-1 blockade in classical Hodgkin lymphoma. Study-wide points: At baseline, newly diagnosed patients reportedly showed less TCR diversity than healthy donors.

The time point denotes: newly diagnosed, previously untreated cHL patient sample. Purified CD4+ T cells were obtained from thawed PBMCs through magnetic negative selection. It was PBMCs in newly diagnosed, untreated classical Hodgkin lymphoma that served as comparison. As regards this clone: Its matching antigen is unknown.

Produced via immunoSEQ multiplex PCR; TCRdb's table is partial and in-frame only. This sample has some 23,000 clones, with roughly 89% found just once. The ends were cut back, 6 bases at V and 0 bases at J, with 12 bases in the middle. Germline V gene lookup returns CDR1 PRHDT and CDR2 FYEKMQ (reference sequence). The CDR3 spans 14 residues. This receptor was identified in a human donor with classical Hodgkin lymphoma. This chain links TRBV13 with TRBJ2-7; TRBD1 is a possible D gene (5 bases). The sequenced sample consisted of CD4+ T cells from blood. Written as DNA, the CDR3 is TGTGCCAGCAGGATTACAGGCTACTCCTACGAGCAGTACTTC. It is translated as CASRITGYSYEQYF.